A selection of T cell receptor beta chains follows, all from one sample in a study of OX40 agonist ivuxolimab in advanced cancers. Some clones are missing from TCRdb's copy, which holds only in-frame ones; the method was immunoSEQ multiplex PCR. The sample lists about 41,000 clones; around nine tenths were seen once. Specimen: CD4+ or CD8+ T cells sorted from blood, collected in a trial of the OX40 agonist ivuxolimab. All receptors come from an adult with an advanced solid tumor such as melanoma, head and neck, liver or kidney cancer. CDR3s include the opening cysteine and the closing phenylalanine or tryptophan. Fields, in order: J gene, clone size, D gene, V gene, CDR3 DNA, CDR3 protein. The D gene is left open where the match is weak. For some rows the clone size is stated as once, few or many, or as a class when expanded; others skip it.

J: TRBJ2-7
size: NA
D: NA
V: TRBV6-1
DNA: TGTGCCAGCAGCGAGGTCTACTCCTACGAGCAGTACTTC
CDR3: CASSEVYSYEQYF

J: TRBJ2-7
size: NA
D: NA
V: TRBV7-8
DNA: TGTGCCAGCAGCTCGCTATTAATAACCAAGGAAGACGAGCAGTACTTC
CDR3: CASSSLLITKEDEQYF

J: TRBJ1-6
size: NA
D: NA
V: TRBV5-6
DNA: TGTGCCAGCAGCTCAAGCCCGGGGGCCCCTGGATCACCCCTCCACTTT
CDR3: CASSSSPGAPGSPLHF

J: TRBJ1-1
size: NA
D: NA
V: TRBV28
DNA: TGTGCCACCCTGGGACAGAACACTGAAGCTTTCTTT
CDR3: CATLGQNTEAFF

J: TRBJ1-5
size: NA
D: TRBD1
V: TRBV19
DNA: TGTGCCAGTAGATCTACAGGGGGAAGTCAGCCCCAGCATTTT
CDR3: CASRSTGGSQPQHF

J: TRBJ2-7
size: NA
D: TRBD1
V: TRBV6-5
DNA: TGTGCCAGCAGTTACTCCCCGACAGGGACCTACGAGCAGTACTTC
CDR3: CASSYSPTGTYEQYF

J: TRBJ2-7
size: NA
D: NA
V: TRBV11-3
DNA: TGTGCCAGCAGCCTCGGGACCGAAACCTACGAGCAGTACTTC
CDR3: CASSLGTETYEQYF

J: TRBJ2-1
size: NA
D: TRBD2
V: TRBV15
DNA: TGTGCCACCAGCAGAGGGACTAGCGGGAGCGGTGAGCAGTTCTTC
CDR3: CATSRGTSGSGEQFF

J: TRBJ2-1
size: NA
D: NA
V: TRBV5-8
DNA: TGTGCCAGCAGCTTGGAGGGGGGCTCCTACAATGAGCAGTTCTTC
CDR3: CASSLEGGSYNEQFF

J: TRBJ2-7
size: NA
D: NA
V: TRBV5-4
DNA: TGTGCCAGCAGCTTGAGTGCTGGCGGCTACGAGCAGTACTTC
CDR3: CASSLSAGGYEQYF

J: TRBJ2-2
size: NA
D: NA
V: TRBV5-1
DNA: TGCGCCAGCAGAGATGGAGGGGCGGGCACCGGGGAGCTGTTTTTT
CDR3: CASRDGGAGTGELFF

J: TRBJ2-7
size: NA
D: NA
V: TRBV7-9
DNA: TGTGCCAGCAGCTTAGACGGGCACTCCTACGAGCAGTACTTC
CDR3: CASSLDGHSYEQYF

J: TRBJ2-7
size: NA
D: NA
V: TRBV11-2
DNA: TGTGCCAGCAGCTTATCCTTCGACGAGCAGTACTTC
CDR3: CASSLSFDEQYF

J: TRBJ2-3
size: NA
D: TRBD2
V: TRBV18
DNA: TGTGCCAGCCGCACTAGCGGGGGGGCGACAGATACGCAGTATTTT
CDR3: CASRTSGGATDTQYF

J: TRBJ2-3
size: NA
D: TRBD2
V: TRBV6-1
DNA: TGTGCCAGCAGTGAATATAGGACTAGCGCCAGCACAGATACGCAGTATTTT
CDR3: CASSEYRTSASTDTQYF

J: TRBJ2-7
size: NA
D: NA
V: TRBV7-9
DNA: TGTGCCAGCAGCCCACGGGGGACAGCCCTCTACGAGCAGTACTTC
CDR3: CASSPRGTALYEQYF

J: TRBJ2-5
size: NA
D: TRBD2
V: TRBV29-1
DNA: TGCAGCGTTGATGGGACTAGCGGGGTCAAAGAGACCCAGTACTTC
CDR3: CSVDGTSGVKETQYF

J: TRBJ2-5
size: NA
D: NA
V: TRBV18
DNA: TGTGCCAGCTCACCGGGCAGCCAAGAGACCCAGTACTTC
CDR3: CASSPGSQETQYF

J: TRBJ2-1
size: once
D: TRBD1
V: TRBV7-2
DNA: TGTGCCAGCAGTTCGGGACAGGGGGGGTACAATGAGCAGTTCTTC
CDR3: CASSSGQGGYNEQFF

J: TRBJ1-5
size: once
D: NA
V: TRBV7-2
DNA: TGTGCCAGCAGCACCTCGCCCGAATTGGGGGGCAATCAGCCCCAGCATTTT
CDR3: CASSTSPELGGNQPQHF

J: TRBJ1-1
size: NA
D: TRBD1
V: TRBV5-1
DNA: TGCGCCAGCAGCTTATCCGGGACAGGGGTGACTGAAGCTTTCTTT
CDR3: CASSLSGTGVTEAFF

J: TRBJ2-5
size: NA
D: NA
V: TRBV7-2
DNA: TGTGCCAGCAGCTTACTCGAGACCCAGTACTTC
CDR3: CASSLLETQYF

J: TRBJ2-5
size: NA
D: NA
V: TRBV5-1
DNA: TGCGCCAGCACCCTGGAAGAGACCCAGTACTTC
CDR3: CASTLEETQYF

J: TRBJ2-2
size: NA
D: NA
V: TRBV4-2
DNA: TGTGCCAGCAGCCCATCGGGAGTGGGGTACACCGGGGAGCTGTTTTTT
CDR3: CASSPSGVGYTGELFF

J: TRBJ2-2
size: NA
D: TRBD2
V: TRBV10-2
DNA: TGCGCCAGCAGTTATTATAGCGGGGGTGGCGGGGAGCTGTTTTTT
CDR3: CASSYYSGGGGELFF

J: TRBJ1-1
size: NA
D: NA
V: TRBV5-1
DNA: TGCGCCAGCAGCTTGGTGAGGAACACTGAAGCTTTCTTT
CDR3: CASSLVRNTEAFF

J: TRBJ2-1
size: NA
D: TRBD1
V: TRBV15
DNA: TGTGCCACCAGCAGAGTTCCCGGGACAGGGGTTAGCAATGAGCAGTTCTTC
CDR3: CATSRVPGTGVSNEQFF

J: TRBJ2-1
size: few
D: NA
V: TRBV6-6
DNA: TGTGCCAGCAGTCCTACACAGGGCAATGAGCAGTTCTTC
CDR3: CASSPTQGNEQFF

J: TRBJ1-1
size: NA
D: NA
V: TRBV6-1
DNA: TGTGCCAGCACCACGGGGATGAACACTGAAGCTTTCTTT
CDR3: CASTTGMNTEAFF

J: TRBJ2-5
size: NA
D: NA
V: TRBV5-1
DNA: TGCGCCAGCAGCTCGGGACTGCGAATACAAGAGACCCAGTACTTC
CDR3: CASSSGLRIQETQYF

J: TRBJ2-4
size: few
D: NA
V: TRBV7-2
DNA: TGTGCCAGCAGCCCTAGTGGGCCAGCGGCGGGGAACATTCAGTACTTC
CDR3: CASSPSGPAAGNIQYF

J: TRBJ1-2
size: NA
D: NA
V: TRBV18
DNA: TGTGCCAGCTCACCACCGTCGGACAGAGGTGTTGGCTACACCTTC
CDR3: CASSPPSDRGVGYTF

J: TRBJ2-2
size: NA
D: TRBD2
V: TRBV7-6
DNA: TGTGCCAGTGGACTAGCCTTAATCGGGGAGCTGTTTTTT
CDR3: CASGLALIGELFF

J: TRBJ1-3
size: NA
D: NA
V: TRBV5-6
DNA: TGTGCCAGCAGCTTGGTTCAGGGAGGAAACACCATATATTTT
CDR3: CASSLVQGGNTIYF

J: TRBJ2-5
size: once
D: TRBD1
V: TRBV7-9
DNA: TGTGCCAGCAGCTTTTGGGACAGGCCCAGGACCCAGTACTTC
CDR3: CASSFWDRPRTQYF